One sample yielded the 32 T cell receptor beta chains listed below, sequenced in a study of T cell changes during pregnancy in multiple sclerosis. Profiled with immunoSEQ multiplex PCR; TCRdb holds only in-frame clones, not every one. The repertoire holds more than 25,000 clones, with just over 90% as singletons. Sample: peripheral blood, taken in the first trimester of pregnancy. The receptors shown here come from a female donor in good health, enrolled as a control in a pregnancy study.

The chain couples TRBV11-3 to TRBJ1-1; D not certain. Germline V gives CDR1 SGHNT, CDR2 YENEEA. This CDR3 has 11 amino acids. V lost 0 bases, J lost 7 bases, and 3 bases lay in between. The CDR3 region has the DNA TGTGCCAGCAGCTTAGACAATGAAGCTTTCTTT. As protein: CASSLDNEAFF.

V is TRBV27 and J is TRBJ1-6; D unclear. Germline CDR1 reads MNHEY; CDR2 reads SMNVEV (reference sequence). The length of the CDR3 is 14 residues. With 3 bases removed from V and 9 bases from J, the gap between germline ends came to 12 bases. In DNA form, the CDR3 reads TGTGCCAGCAGTTTTCGAGGGATCAGTTCACCCCTCCACTTT. This translates into CASSFRGISSPLHF.

The rearrangement joins TRBV29-1 to TRBJ1-1; 11 bases are a match to TRBD1. This CDR3 region has 13 residues. CDR1 and CDR2 from the germline V gene are SQVTM and ANQGSEA. J was trimmed by 1 base and V by 7 bases; bases with no gene match: 2. The CDR3 coding sequence is TGCAGCGCCGGGACAGGGGGGAACACTGAAGCTTTCTTT. Protein: CSAGTGGNTEAFF.

The chain combines TRBV5-6 with TRBJ2-3; TRBD2 matches at 8 bases. The CDR3 has 14 amino acids. Trimming took 4 bases from V and 5 from J; bases not matched to a gene: 6. Germline V gene data show CDR1 as SGHDT and CDR2 as YYEEEE. CDR3 DNA: TGTGCCAGCAGCCCAGCGGGAGTGGGAGATACGCAGTATTTT. Translation gives CASSPAGVGDTQYF.

The V gene is TRBV5-1, the J gene TRBJ2-5, with D tentatively TRBD2 (5 bases). The CDR3 spans 13 residues. The ends were cut back, 0 bases at V and 7 bases at J, with 10 bases in the middle. The germline CDR1 and CDR2 sequences are SGHRS and YFSETQ. The DNA for the CDR3 is TGCGCCAGCAGCTTGGCCGTCGAGGGGACCCAGTACTTC. It encodes CASSLAVEGTQYF.

CDR3 protein: CASSLSLGRGNYGYTF. The CDR3 DNA follows: TGTGCCAGCAGCTTATCCCTTGGCAGGGGGAACTATGGCTACACCTTC. This sequence joins TRBV7-2 and TRBJ1-2, with 7 bases aligning to TRBD1. CDR3 length: 16 residues. V lost 2 bases, J lost 2 bases, and 8 bases stayed unmatched. CDR1 is SGHTA, CDR2 FQGNSA, per germline.

This clone was detected once. The genes are TRBV19 and TRBJ1-3; D may be TRBD1 (5 bases). Trimming stripped 5 bases from V and 4 bases from J, with 12 bases between. This CDR3 spans 14 amino acids. Per the germline V gene, CDR1 is LNHDA and CDR2 is SQIVND (reference sequence). CDR3 DNA: TGTGCCAGTAGTCTGCTGGGGCGAGGAAACACCATATATTTT. Translating gives CASSLLGRGNTIYF.

The CDR3 DNA follows: TGTGCCAGTTCTACCCTGGCTAGCGGGAGCACAGATACGCAGTATTTT. Residues: CASSTLASGSTDTQYF. This chain joins TRBV19 and TRBJ2-3, with 8 bases lining up with TRBD2. Germline-derived CDR1 and CDR2 are LNHDA and SQIVND (reference sequence). V trimming: 8 bases; J trimming: 0 bases; junction bases outside the gene matches: 10. The CDR3 runs 16 residues.

The rearrangement links TRBV30 to TRBJ1-2; D ambiguous. Germline CDR1 GTSNPN, CDR2 SVGIG (reference sequence). The V end was cut by 5 bases, the J end by 8 bases, with 15 bases between. There are 12 residues in the CDR3. CDR3 sequence: CAWYGLGGGYTF. The CDR3, as DNA: TGTGCCTGGTATGGCCTAGGCGGGGGCTACACCTTC.

V is TRBV15 and J is TRBJ1-1, with D unclear. There are 14 residues in the CDR3. The V gene's germline CDR1 is LNHNV and CDR2 YYDKDF (reference sequence). Trimming stripped 0 bases from V and 4 bases from J, with 9 bases between. The chain's CDR3 is CATSRDRHSTEAFF. The CDR3 DNA is TGTGCCACCAGCAGAGATCGTCACAGCACTGAAGCTTTCTTT. Variable domain in full (rest from reference TRBV15 and TRBJ1-1): DAMVIQNPRYQVTQFGKPVTLSCSQTLNHNVMYWYQQKSSQAPKLLFHYYDKDFNNEADTPDNFQSRRPNTSFCFLDIRSPGLGDTAMYLCATSRDRHSTEAFFGQGTRLTVV.

V usage is TRBV5-6 and J usage is TRBJ1-2; 9 bases fit TRBD1. The V gene's germline CDR1 is SGHDT and CDR2 YYEEEE. V shed 4 bases and J 5 bases; nucleotides not matched to a gene: 6. CDR3 size: 14 residues. CDR3 loop: CASSPDRGQYGYTF. CDR3 nucleotides: TGTGCCAGCAGCCCGGACAGGGGACAGTATGGCTACACCTTC.

The rearrangement joins TRBV7-2 to TRBJ1-1; D is ambiguous. Per germline, CDR1 SGHTA and CDR2 FQGNSA. With 1 base removed from V and 7 bases from J, the gap between germline ends came to 10 bases. This CDR3 comprises 13 residues. The CDR3 protein is CASSLDSDGEAFF. The CDR3 coding sequence is TGTGCCAGCAGCTTAGATAGTGATGGTGAAGCTTTCTTT. Filled out from reference TRBV7-2 and TRBJ1-1, the complete variable domain reads GAGVSQSPSNKVTEKGKDVELRCDPISGHTALYWYRQSLGQGLEFLIYFQGNSAPDKSGLPSDRFSAERTGGSVSTLTIQRTQQEDSAVYLCASSLDSDGEAFFGQGTRLTVV.

The V gene is TRBV4-3, the J gene TRBJ2-3; 8 bases map to TRBD2. The V and J ends lost 0 bases and 5 bases, in that order; junction bases with no gene match: 7. The CDR3 contains 16 residues. Germline V gene sequence: CDR1 LGHNA, CDR2 YSLEER. The DNA of the CDR3 is TGCGCCAGCAGCCAAGATACGGGGGGGCGGAGAGATACGCAGTATTTT. This encodes CASSQDTGGRRDTQYF.

This clone occurred once. The genes are TRBV5-1 and TRBJ2-5, with a tentative D call TRBD2 (5 bases). Trimming left V 4 bases short and J 0 bases short, with 13 bases between. The CDR3 consists of 15 residues. CDR1 is SGHRS and CDR2 is YFSETQ in the germline V gene. This CDR3 is CASSLGSQYQETQYF. DNA for the CDR3: TGCGCCAGCAGCCTGGGGAGCCAGTACCAAGAGACCCAGTACTTC.

The chain uses TRBV19 and TRBJ2-5; a weak D match, TRBD2 (6 bases). Germline CDR1 and CDR2: LNHDA and SQIVND (reference sequence). The CDR3 covers 16 residues. Trimming stripped 10 bases from V and 2 bases from J, with 23 bases between. In DNA form, the CDR3 reads TGTGCCACTCAGCAGAACGGGGGAGTTGGGCAAGAGACCCAGTACTTC. Translating it yields CATQQNGGVGQETQYF.

The rearrangement joins TRBV14 to TRBJ1-1, with D maybe TRBD1 (5 bases). CDR1 SGHDN and CDR2 FVKESK come from the germline V gene. The CDR3 runs to 15 residues. Trimming removed 4 bases from V and 1 base from J, with 13 bases in between. In nucleotides, the CDR3 is TGTGCCAGCAGCCGCCTAAACGGACAGAACACTGAAGCTTTCTTT. Residues: CASSRLNGQNTEAFF.

The chain uses TRBV5-6 and TRBJ1-2, with TRBD1 identical over 8 bases. This CDR3 is 15 amino acids long. The V gene's germline CDR1 is SGHDT and CDR2 YYEEEE. V gave up 5 bases and J gave up 8 bases; unmatched junction bases: 14. The DNA for the CDR3 is TGTGCCAGCAGTGAAACCGGGACAGGTCCTATCGGCTACACCTTC. It codes for CASSETGTGPIGYTF.

The genes are TRBV6-1 and TRBJ1-1, with D possibly matching TRBD1 (5 bases). CDR1 is MNHNS, CDR2 SASEGT, per germline. The V end was cut by 4 bases, the J end by 6 bases, with 6 bases between. This CDR3 comprises 11 residues. In DNA, the CDR3 is TGTGCCAGCAGTGGACAGTCTGAAGCTTTCTTT. Translated: CASSGQSEAFF.

The rearrangement joins TRBV28 to TRBJ2-7, with TRBD2 identical over 9 bases. The CDR3 is 16 residues long. V trimming: 6 bases; J trimming: 3 bases; junction bases outside the gene matches: 12. CDR1 is MDHEN, CDR2 SYDVKM, per germline. The CDR3: CASSRSPSGNYYEQYF. DNA for the CDR3: TGTGCCAGCAGCCGCTCCCCTAGCGGGAACTACTACGAGCAGTACTTC.

V and J are TRBV6-5 and TRBJ1-1; 7 nucleotides align to TRBD1. From germline, CDR1 is MNHEY and CDR2 SVGAGI. This CDR3 has 14 residues. V gave up 4 bases and J gave up 2 bases; unmatched junction bases: 4. The CDR3 region is CASSLGQTNTEAFF. DNA for the CDR3: TGTGCCAGCAGTTTGGGACAGACTAACACTGAAGCTTTCTTT.

The J gene is TRBJ2-6, the V gene TRBV7-2, with D perhaps matching TRBD1 (7 bases). Germline values: CDR1 SGHTA, CDR2 FQGNSA. The CDR3 loop spans 15 amino acids. The V end was cut by 4 bases, the J end by 1 base, with 8 bases between. CDR3 protein: CASSSGGSGANVLTF. As DNA, the CDR3 is TGTGCCAGCAGCTCAGGGGGGTCTGGGGCCAACGTCCTGACTTTC. Looking up the rest from reference TRBV7-2 and TRBJ2-6 gives the full variable domain: GAGVSQSPSNKVTEKGKDVELRCDPISGHTALYWYRQSLGQGLEFLIYFQGNSAPDKSGLPSDRFSAERTGGSVSTLTIQRTQQEDSAVYLCASSSGGSGANVLTFGAGSRLTVL.

This clone has just one count. The V and J genes are TRBV11-3 and TRBJ2-1; TRBD1 matches at 11 bases. The CDR3 is 15 amino acids. Trimming at V came to 0 bases and at J to 8 bases, leaving 3 bases not matched to a gene. CDR1 SGHNT and CDR2 YENEEA come from the germline V gene. CDR3 in amino acids: CASSLDGQGADEQFF. In DNA form, the CDR3 reads TGTGCCAGCAGCTTAGACGGACAGGGGGCCGATGAGCAGTTCTTC.

The chain carries TRBV6-5 and TRBJ2-3; D might be TRBD2 (6 bases). This CDR3 is built from 15 residues. Trimming removed 6 bases from V and 10 bases from J, with 23 bases in between. Germline CDR1 reads MNHEY; CDR2 reads SVGAGI. Here the CDR3 DNA reads TGTGCCAGCAGACAGCCGGGGGTAGGGGCTTACTCGCAGTATTTT. It translates to CASRQPGVGAYSQYF.

In its sample, this clone was seen a few times. The chain couples TRBV30 to TRBJ1-2; TRBD1 aligns across 8 bases. Trimming cost V 4 bases and J 12 bases; bases outside gene matches: 7. CDR3 length: 11 residues. Germline values: CDR1 GTSNPN, CDR2 SVGIG (reference sequence). In nucleotides, the CDR3 is TGTGCCTGGACTAGGACAGGGTATCACACCTTC. The encoded protein is CAWTRTGYHTF.

The chain carries TRBV7-8 and TRBJ2-7; perhaps TRBD2 as D (5 bases). V was cut by 0 bases and J by 0 bases, with 12 bases left in between. CDR3 length: 16 residues. Germline V gives CDR1 SGHVS, CDR2 FQNEAQ. This chain's CDR3 is CASSLAGDRPSYEQYF. Here the CDR3 DNA reads TGTGCCAGCAGCTTAGCGGGAGACCGTCCCTCCTACGAGCAGTACTTC.

The CDR3 loop is CASSGWGTGPYEQYF. DNA for the CDR3: TGTGCCAGCAGTGGGTGGGGGACTGGGCCCTACGAGCAGTACTTC. The chain carries TRBV6-1 and TRBJ2-7; possibly TRBD2 for D (6 bases). Trimming removed 4 bases from V and 2 bases from J, with 15 bases in between. CDR1 is MNHNS, CDR2 SASEGT, per germline. This CDR3 has 15 residues.

The rearrangement joins TRBV5-5 to TRBJ1-3; TRBD1 matches at 8 bases. In germline, CDR1 is SGHKS, CDR2 YYEKEE (reference sequence). Trimming at V came to 5 bases and at J to 2 bases, leaving 3 bases not matched to a gene. There are 14 residues in the CDR3. The CDR3 sequence is CASRQGGTGNTIYF. In DNA form, the CDR3 reads TGTGCCAGCAGACAGGGGGGGACTGGAAACACCATATATTTT.

This CDR3 reads CASSPGLHNEKLFF. In nucleotides, the CDR3 is TGTGCCAGCAGTCCAGGGCTCCATAATGAAAAACTGTTTTTT. This sequence joins TRBV2 and TRBJ1-4; D is possibly TRBD1 (5 bases). The V end lost 5 bases, the J end lost 4 bases, and 11 bases lay between the germline ends. The germline CDR1 and CDR2 sequences are SNHLY and FYNNEI. The CDR3 has 14 amino acids.

This chain links TRBV10-3 with TRBJ2-2, with a weak D call TRBD2 (5 bases). Per germline, CDR1 ENHRY and CDR2 SYGVKD. The CDR3 is made up of 13 amino acids. The V end was cut by 3 bases, the J end by 7 bases, with 9 bases between. The CDR3 region has the DNA TGTGCCATCAGTGATCTAGGAGGCGGGGAGCTGTTTTTT. It codes for CAISDLGGGELFF.

The V and J genes are TRBV6-4 and TRBJ2-7, with TRBD1 as a possible D gene (5 bases). V was clipped by 4 bases and J by 3 bases, with 16 bases between them. Per germline, CDR1 MRHNA and CDR2 SNTAGT. The length of the CDR3 is 15 residues. DNA of the CDR3: TGTGCCAGCAGTGCCCCTAGTAGAAGGGGCTACGAGCAGTACTTC. This sequence encodes CASSAPSRRGYEQYF.

This chain uses TRBV19 with TRBJ1-3; a weak D match, TRBD1 (6 bases). V lost 3 bases, J lost 0 bases, and 15 bases lay in between. The CDR3 contains 17 residues. Germline V lookup: CDR1 LNHDA, CDR2 SQIVND (reference sequence). The CDR3 here is CASSIQGLPYSGNTIYF. The CDR3 DNA follows: TGTGCCAGTAGTATCCAGGGGCTCCCCTACTCTGGAAACACCATATATTTT.

This chain links TRBV18 with TRBJ2-1; 7 positions match TRBD1. J gave up 0 bases and V 2 bases, and 1 base lay outside the gene matches. Per germline, CDR1 KGHSH and CDR2 LQKENI. There are 15 residues in the CDR3. CDR3 sequence: CASSPGTASYNEQFF. CDR3 sequence (DNA): TGTGCCAGCTCACCAGGGACAGCCTCCTACAATGAGCAGTTCTTC.